This T cell receptor beta chain was documented in a study of blood T cell repertoires in COVID-19. At the level of the study: Sources were T cells, B-cell-depleted T cells, or PBMCs; the material itself was cDNA or gDNA.

V trimming: 1 base; J trimming: 3 bases; junction bases outside the gene matches: 6. Germline assignment: CDR1 SGHTA and CDR2 FQGNSA. The CDR3 loop spans 17 amino acids. Measured with immunoSEQ multiplex PCR; TCRdb has only the in-frame clones, and not every one. The profile shows about 240,000 clones, roughly four fifths of them singletons. Material for sequencing was peripheral blood. J is TRBJ2-1 and V is TRBV7-2; 10 bases are shared with TRBD1. The source of this sequence is a woman aged 65 to 85 with acute or convalescent COVID-19. The CDR3 region has the DNA TGTGCCAGCAGCTTAGTGCGGACAGGGGGGATCTACAATGAGCAGTTCTTC. Translation: CASSLVRTGGIYNEQFF.